This T cell receptor beta chain originates from a study of stem cell transplantation in POMP-related autoinflammatory disease. Study at large: Neutrophil and platelet engraftment from the graft donor was 100% through one year after transplant.

The length of the CDR3 is 19 residues. In germline, CDR1 is KGHDR, CDR2 SFDVKD. With V trimmed by 4 bases and J by 2 bases, 16 bases remained unmatched. Clones were sequenced by immunoSEQ multiplex PCR, and TCRdb holds only the in-frame ones, with some missing. The table records tens of thousands of clones, roughly 93% of them present only once. This sequence originates from a human patient with POMP-related autoinflammation and immune dysregulation (PRAID). Some of these T cells may belong to the graft donor. Sequenced material: CD4+ T cells from PBMCs, taken after stem cell transplantation. This chain links TRBV24-1 with TRBJ2-3, with 8 bases aligning to TRBD2. This CDR3 is CATSDDSRRREAPTDTQYF. DNA for the CDR3: TGTGCCACCAGTGACGACTCCCGTAGGCGGGAGGCCCCCACAGATACGCAGTATTTT.